This T cell receptor beta chain was sequenced during a study of cytomegalovirus exposure and HLA in healthy donors. Primers included in the PCR were 60 Vbeta and 13 Jbeta primers. Sequencing used immunoSEQ multiplex PCR; TCRdb keeps in-frame clones, though not all of them. Of some 150,000 clones listed, almost 80% are singletons. In regard to this clone: Its antigen is not known.

The study, taken as a whole, reports: Data from an earlier analysis indicated that most TCR beta V segments were productive either about 87% or about 30% of the time. Relative to the roughly 690-donor mean, N-insertions were reportedly fewer in an Asian-associated ancestry cluster in a later analysis.

Looked up from germline, CDR1 is SNHLY and CDR2 is FYNNEI. The germline V and J ends were trimmed by 4 bases and 2 bases, with 15 bases remaining between them. This CDR3 spans 15 amino acids. Sequencing was performed on PBMCs. The sequence was collected from a middle-aged man in good health and CMV-seropositive. This rearrangement joins TRBV2 to TRBJ2-7, with unresolved D. CDR3 nucleotide sequence: TGTGCCAGCAGTGTAGAACAGAATGACCCCTACGAGCAGTACTTC. Its protein is CASSVEQNDPYEQYF.